A selection of T cell receptor beta chains follows, all from one sample in a study of blood T cell repertoires in COVID-19. TCRdb's table, derived via immunoSEQ multiplex PCR, lists solely in-frame clones and lacks some. The profile shows fewer than 350,000 clones, roughly 91% of them singletons. The specimen sequenced was PBMCs or T cells enriched from blood (not recorded which). The receptors originated from a woman in her 40s with acute COVID-19. Each CDR3 is given with its conserved first and last residue. The D gene is left open where the match is weak. Size is omitted from some rows. Given values are once, few, many or a class for expanded clones.

V: TRBV6-5
J: TRBJ1-1
size: .
D: .
DNA: TGTGCCAGTCGAGCCGGTGAGTGGAGCACTGAAGCTTTCTTT
CDR3: CASRAGEWSTEAFF

V: TRBV6-5
J: TRBJ2-4
size: .
D: .
DNA: TGTGCCAGCAGCTGGACAGCAGTAGCCAAAAACATTCAGTACTTC
CDR3: CASSWTAVAKNIQYF

V: TRBV9
J: TRBJ2-2
size: once
D: .
DNA: TGTGCCAGCAGCGCGAACCGGGACACCGGGGAGCTGTTTTTT
CDR3: CASSANRDTGELFF

V: TRBV28
J: TRBJ1-5
size: .
D: TRBD1
DNA: TGTGCCAGCAGTTCTGGAGGGACAGGGGGACCTAATCAGCCCCAGCATTTT
CDR3: CASSSGGTGGPNQPQHF

V: TRBV30
J: TRBJ2-1
size: .
D: TRBD2
DNA: TGTGCCTGGAACTCCCTAGCGGGGGGGGGCAATGAGCAGTTCTTC
CDR3: CAWNSLAGGGNEQFF

V: TRBV3-1/TRBV3-2
J: TRBJ1-3
size: .
D: .
DNA: TGTGCCAGCAGCCCCCTTCAGGGAAACACCATATATTTT
CDR3: CASSPLQGNTIYF

V: TRBV28
J: TRBJ2-3
size: .
D: .
DNA: TGTGCCAGCGGTCGGCGGTCCCCGGCTACGCAGTATTTT
CDR3: CASGRRSPATQYF

V: TRBV9
J: TRBJ2-2
size: .
D: .
DNA: TGTGCCAGCAGCGTAGATCCAGCTAGGACCGGGGAGCTGTTTTTT
CDR3: CASSVDPARTGELFF

V: TRBV6-5
J: TRBJ1-1
size: .
D: .
DNA: TGTGCCAGCAGGGCGGCAGGGGCTTTCGAAGCTTTCTTT
CDR3: CASRAAGAFEAFF

V: TRBV10-3
J: TRBJ1-6
size: .
D: TRBD1
DNA: TGTGCCATCAGTGGGACAGGGAATAATTCACCCCTCCACTTT
CDR3: CAISGTGNNSPLHF

V: TRBV25-1
J: TRBJ1-2
size: .
D: TRBD1
DNA: TGTGCCAGCAGTAGTAGGTCCACAGGGGGGCGATATGGCTACACCTTC
CDR3: CASSSRSTGGRYGYTF

V: TRBV7-3
J: TRBJ1-6
size: .
D: TRBD1
DNA: TGTGCCAGCAGCTTGACAGGGCCCAGCTCCTATAATTCACCCCTCCACTTT
CDR3: CASSLTGPSSYNSPLHF

V: TRBV2
J: TRBJ1-2
size: .
D: TRBD1
DNA: TGTGCCAGCAGGGGGGGGACAGGGCCTGGCTATGGCTACACCTTC
CDR3: CASRGGTGPGYGYTF

V: TRBV7-2
J: TRBJ2-3
size: .
D: .
DNA: TGTGCCAGCAGCCAGGGTGTCGACACGCGCACAGATACGCAGTATTTT
CDR3: CASSQGVDTRTDTQYF

V: TRBV6-5
J: TRBJ1-3
size: once
D: .
DNA: TGTGCCAGCAGTTACTCGCGCGGAAACACCATATATTTT
CDR3: CASSYSRGNTIYF

V: TRBV25-1
J: TRBJ1-2
size: .
D: .
DNA: TGTGCCAGCAGTGCCTCGGGGGGCCCTGGGTCCCCCTATGGCTACACCTTC
CDR3: CASSASGGPGSPYGYTF

V: TRBV14
J: TRBJ2-3
size: few
D: TRBD2
DNA: TGTGCCAGCAGCCAGGGGGCTAGCGGGAGCTCTACGCAGTATTTT
CDR3: CASSQGASGSSTQYF

V: TRBV14
J: TRBJ1-2
size: once
D: TRBD1
DNA: TGTGCCAGCAGCCCCCCCGACAGGGCGGGGTACTATGGCTACACCTTC
CDR3: CASSPPDRAGYYGYTF

V: TRBV6-4
J: TRBJ1-2
size: .
D: .
DNA: TGTGCCAGCAGTGACTCCTATCGCGGATCGGGGTACACCTTC
CDR3: CASSDSYRGSGYTF

V: TRBV4-1
J: TRBJ1-5
size: .
D: .
DNA: TGCGCCAGCAGCCGTTTGGAAGGGGTGGGCCAGCCCCAGCATTTT
CDR3: CASSRLEGVGQPQHF

V: TRBV7-9
J: TRBJ2-2
size: .
D: .
DNA: TGTGCCAGCAGCCCACGACAACCCACCGGGGAGCTGTTTTTT
CDR3: CASSPRQPTGELFF

V: TRBV11-1
J: TRBJ2-7
size: .
D: TRBD1
DNA: TGTGCCAGCAGCTTGGGACAGGGGGTATCCTACGAGCAGTACTTC
CDR3: CASSLGQGVSYEQYF

V: TRBV4-1
J: TRBJ1-5
size: .
D: .
DNA: TGCGCCAGCAGCCAATCCGGACAGAGCTATAGCAATCAGCCCCAGCATTTT
CDR3: CASSQSGQSYSNQPQHF

V: TRBV4-2
J: TRBJ2-2
size: .
D: .
DNA: TGTGCCAGCAGCCCAGGACGGGGAGCGGGTCCGAACACCGGGGAGCTGTTTTTT
CDR3: CASSPGRGAGPNTGELFF

V: TRBV28
J: TRBJ1-4
size: .
D: TRBD1
DNA: TGTGCCAGCAGTTACGGGACAGGGGGTAGCGAAAAACTGTTTTTT
CDR3: CASSYGTGGSEKLFF

V: TRBV19
J: TRBJ1-6
size: .
D: .
DNA: TGTGCCAGTAGTACCGGACAGACGAATAATTCACCCCTCCACTTT
CDR3: CASSTGQTNNSPLHF

V: TRBV29-1
J: TRBJ1-4
size: .
D: .
DNA: TGCAGCGCAAAGTGGGGGCATGCAACTAATGAAAAACTGTTTTTT
CDR3: CSAKWGHATNEKLFF

V: TRBV18
J: TRBJ2-7
size: .
D: .
DNA: TGTGCCAGCTCACCCAACAGATACTACGAGCAGTACTTC
CDR3: CASSPNRYYEQYF

V: TRBV6-5
J: TRBJ1-5
size: .
D: .
DNA: TGTGCCAGCAGTTACGGGGGCGACAGGCCCCAGCATTTT
CDR3: CASSYGGDRPQHF

V: TRBV7-2
J: TRBJ2-7
size: .
D: .
DNA: TGTGCCAGCAGCTCCGCGCCCGTTCTTAACGACGAGCAGTACTTC
CDR3: CASSSAPVLNDEQYF

V: TRBV19
J: TRBJ2-2
size: .
D: TRBD1
DNA: TGTGCCAGTAGGCAATGGACAGGGAAGAACACCGGGGAGCTGTTTTTT
CDR3: CASRQWTGKNTGELFF

V: TRBV7-9
J: TRBJ2-7
size: few
D: TRBD1
DNA: TGTGCCAGCAGCCACCGGGACAGGGGCCACGAGCAGTACTTC
CDR3: CASSHRDRGHEQYF

V: TRBV19
J: TRBJ1-1
size: .
D: TRBD1
DNA: TGTGCCAGTAGACAGGGGCCGAACACTGAAGCTTTCTTT
CDR3: CASRQGPNTEAFF

V: TRBV18
J: TRBJ1-1
size: .
D: .
DNA: TGTGCCAGCTCACCAATGGGAGATACTGAAGCTTTCTTT
CDR3: CASSPMGDTEAFF

V: TRBV21-1
J: TRBJ1-6
size: .
D: .
DNA: TGTGCCAGCAGCAAACCCCCCACAAACTCCTATAATTCACCCCTCCACTTT
CDR3: CASSKPPTNSYNSPLHF

V: TRBV2
J: TRBJ1-2
size: .
D: .
DNA: TGTGCCAGCAGGAGGGATAACTATGGCTACACCTTC
CDR3: CASRRDNYGYTF

V: TRBV5-6
J: TRBJ1-1
size: .
D: .
DNA: TGTGCCAGCAGCTTGGATGGGGGAGGGCTCACTGAAGCTTTCTTT
CDR3: CASSLDGGGLTEAFF

V: TRBV7-9
J: TRBJ2-2
size: .
D: TRBD1
DNA: TGTGCCAGCAGCTCAGACAGGGGGCCGAACACCGGGGAGCTGTTTTTT
CDR3: CASSSDRGPNTGELFF

V: TRBV5-1
J: TRBJ1-6
size: few
D: .
DNA: TGCGCCAGCAGCTTTGGGAGCTCCTATAATTCACCCCTCCACTTT
CDR3: CASSFGSSYNSPLHF

V: TRBV5-1
J: TRBJ2-7
size: .
D: .
DNA: TGCGCCAGCAGCTTGGCCGGGACAAACTACGAGCAGTACTTC
CDR3: CASSLAGTNYEQYF

V: TRBV5-6
J: TRBJ2-1
size: .
D: .
DNA: TGTGCCAGCAGCCAGAGGGATGAGCAGTTCTTC
CDR3: CASSQRDEQFF

V: TRBV5-1
J: TRBJ2-4
size: .
D: .
DNA: TGCGCCAGCAGCCCGGGCCAGGACAACGCCAAAAACATTCAGTACTTC
CDR3: CASSPGQDNAKNIQYF

V: TRBV11-2
J: TRBJ2-3
size: .
D: TRBD1
DNA: TGTGCCAGCAGCTTAAATGGCAGGGGGCGAGATACGCAGTATTTT
CDR3: CASSLNGRGRDTQYF

V: TRBV5-5
J: TRBJ1-3
size: few
D: TRBD1
DNA: TGTGCCAGCAGCCCGACAGGGACCATCTCTGGAAACACCATATATTTT
CDR3: CASSPTGTISGNTIYF

V: TRBV5-1
J: TRBJ2-1
size: .
D: TRBD1
DNA: TGCGCCAGCAGCAGGACGACAGGGGTTGAGCAGTTCTTC
CDR3: CASSRTTGVEQFF

V: TRBV2
J: TRBJ1-4
size: .
D: TRBD1
DNA: TGTGCCAGCAATAGACAGGGGGCAACTAATGAAAAACTGTTTTTT
CDR3: CASNRQGATNEKLFF

V: TRBV5-1
J: TRBJ2-1
size: .
D: .
DNA: TGCGCCAGCAGCGTCCGGCCCCGGGGCTCCTACAATGAGCAGTTCTTC
CDR3: CASSVRPRGSYNEQFF

V: TRBV18
J: TRBJ2-3
size: .
D: TRBD2
DNA: TGTGCCAGCTCACTCGGGGGGTTGAGCACAGATACGCAGTATTTT
CDR3: CASSLGGLSTDTQYF

V: TRBV5-1
J: TRBJ2-1
size: .
D: TRBD2
DNA: TGCGCCAGCAGCAGGTTGGCGGGGGGACCCTACAATGAGCAGTTCTTC
CDR3: CASSRLAGGPYNEQFF

V: TRBV4-1
J: TRBJ1-2
size: .
D: .
DNA: TGCGCCAGCAGCCTCTCGGCAGGGGTTGGGTATGGCTACACCTTC
CDR3: CASSLSAGVGYGYTF

V: TRBV7-3
J: TRBJ2-3
size: .
D: TRBD1
DNA: TGTGCCAGCAGCCCGACAGGGAAGGCAGATACGCAGTATTTT
CDR3: CASSPTGKADTQYF

V: TRBV7-9
J: TRBJ2-1
size: .
D: TRBD2
DNA: TGTGCCAGCAGCTTTAGCGGGAGGAGCTCCTACAATGAGCAGTTCTTC
CDR3: CASSFSGRSSYNEQFF

V: TRBV7-9
J: TRBJ1-1
size: .
D: .
DNA: TGTGCCAGCAGCCCCGGACGCGGGGTCACCTCGGAAGCTTTCTTT
CDR3: CASSPGRGVTSEAFF

V: TRBV3-1/TRBV3-2
J: TRBJ1-5
size: .
D: .
DNA: TGTGCCAGCAGCGAGACACAGGATGGCAATCAGCCCCAGCATTTT
CDR3: CASSETQDGNQPQHF

V: TRBV30
J: TRBJ1-2
size: few
D: TRBD1
DNA: TGTGCCTGGAGGCGGACAGGGGGCTACGGCTACACCTTC
CDR3: CAWRRTGGYGYTF